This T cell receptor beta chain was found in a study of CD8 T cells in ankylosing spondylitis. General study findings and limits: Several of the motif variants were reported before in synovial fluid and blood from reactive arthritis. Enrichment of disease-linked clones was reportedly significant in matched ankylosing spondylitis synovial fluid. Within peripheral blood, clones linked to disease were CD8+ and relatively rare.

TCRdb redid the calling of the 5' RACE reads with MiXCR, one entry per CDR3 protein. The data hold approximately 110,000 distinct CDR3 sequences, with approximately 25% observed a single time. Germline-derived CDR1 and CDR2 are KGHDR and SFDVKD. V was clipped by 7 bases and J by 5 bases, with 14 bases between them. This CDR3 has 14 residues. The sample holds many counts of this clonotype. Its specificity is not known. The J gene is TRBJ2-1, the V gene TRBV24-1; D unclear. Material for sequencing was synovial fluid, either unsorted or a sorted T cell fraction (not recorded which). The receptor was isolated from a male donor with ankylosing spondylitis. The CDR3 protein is CATRSDGTDNEQFF. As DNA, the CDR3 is TGTGCCACCAGGTCCGACGGTACCGACAATGAGCAGTTCTTC.